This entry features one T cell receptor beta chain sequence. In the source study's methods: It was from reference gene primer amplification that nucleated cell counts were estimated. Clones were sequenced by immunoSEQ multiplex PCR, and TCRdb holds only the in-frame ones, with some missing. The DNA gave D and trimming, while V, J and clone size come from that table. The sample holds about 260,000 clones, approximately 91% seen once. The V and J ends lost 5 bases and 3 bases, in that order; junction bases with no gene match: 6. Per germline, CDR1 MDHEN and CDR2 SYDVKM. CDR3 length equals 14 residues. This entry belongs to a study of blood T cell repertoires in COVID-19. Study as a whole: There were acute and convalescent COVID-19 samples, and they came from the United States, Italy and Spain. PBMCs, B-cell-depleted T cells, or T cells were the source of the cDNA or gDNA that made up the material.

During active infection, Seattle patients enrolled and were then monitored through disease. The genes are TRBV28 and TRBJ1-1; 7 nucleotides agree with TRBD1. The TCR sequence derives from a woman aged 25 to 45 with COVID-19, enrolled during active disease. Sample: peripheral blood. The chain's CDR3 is CASSPRGRDTEAFF. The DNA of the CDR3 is TGTGCCAGCAGTCCTAGGGGGCGCGACACTGAAGCTTTCTTT.